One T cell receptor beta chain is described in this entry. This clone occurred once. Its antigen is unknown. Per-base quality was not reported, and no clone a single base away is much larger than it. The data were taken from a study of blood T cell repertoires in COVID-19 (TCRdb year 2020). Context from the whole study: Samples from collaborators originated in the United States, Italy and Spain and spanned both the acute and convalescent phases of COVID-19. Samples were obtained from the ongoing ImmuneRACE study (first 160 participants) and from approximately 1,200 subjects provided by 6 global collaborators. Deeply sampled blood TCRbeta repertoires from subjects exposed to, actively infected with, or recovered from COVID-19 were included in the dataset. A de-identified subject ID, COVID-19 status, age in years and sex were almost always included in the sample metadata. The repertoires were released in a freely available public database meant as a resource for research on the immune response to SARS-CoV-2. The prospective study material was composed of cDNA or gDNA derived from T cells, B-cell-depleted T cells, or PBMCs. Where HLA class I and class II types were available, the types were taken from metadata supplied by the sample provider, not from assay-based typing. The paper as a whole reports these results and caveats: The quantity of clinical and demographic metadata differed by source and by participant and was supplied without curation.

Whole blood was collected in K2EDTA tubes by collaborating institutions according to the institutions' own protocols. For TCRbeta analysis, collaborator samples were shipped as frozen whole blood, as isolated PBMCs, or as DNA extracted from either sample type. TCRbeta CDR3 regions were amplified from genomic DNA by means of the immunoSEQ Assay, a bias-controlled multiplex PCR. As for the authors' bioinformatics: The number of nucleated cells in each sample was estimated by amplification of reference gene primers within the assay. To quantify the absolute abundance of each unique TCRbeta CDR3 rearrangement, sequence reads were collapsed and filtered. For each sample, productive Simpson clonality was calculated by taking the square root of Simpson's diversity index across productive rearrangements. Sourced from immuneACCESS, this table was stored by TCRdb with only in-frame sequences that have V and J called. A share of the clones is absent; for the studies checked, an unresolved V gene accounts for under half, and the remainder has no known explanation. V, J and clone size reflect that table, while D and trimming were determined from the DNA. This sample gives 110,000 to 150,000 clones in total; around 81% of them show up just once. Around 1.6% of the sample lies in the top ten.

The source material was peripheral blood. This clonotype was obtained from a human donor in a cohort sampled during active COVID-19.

The CDR3 sequence is CASSVAGSNQPQHF. In nucleotides, the sequence is TGTGCCAGCAGCGTTGCAGGGAGCAATCAGCCCCAGCATTTT. The rearranged chain carries TRBV9 and TRBJ1-5; a weak D assignment points to TRBD1 (5 bases agree). Taken from cysteine to phenylalanine, the CDR3 has 14 residues. Only the CDR3 region is kept as DNA, spanning 42 bases read in frame from base 1. For CDR1 and CDR2, the germline V gene lists SGDLS and YYNGEE. V is clipped by 2 bases and J by 1 base, and the sequence between their germline boundaries is 7 bases long.